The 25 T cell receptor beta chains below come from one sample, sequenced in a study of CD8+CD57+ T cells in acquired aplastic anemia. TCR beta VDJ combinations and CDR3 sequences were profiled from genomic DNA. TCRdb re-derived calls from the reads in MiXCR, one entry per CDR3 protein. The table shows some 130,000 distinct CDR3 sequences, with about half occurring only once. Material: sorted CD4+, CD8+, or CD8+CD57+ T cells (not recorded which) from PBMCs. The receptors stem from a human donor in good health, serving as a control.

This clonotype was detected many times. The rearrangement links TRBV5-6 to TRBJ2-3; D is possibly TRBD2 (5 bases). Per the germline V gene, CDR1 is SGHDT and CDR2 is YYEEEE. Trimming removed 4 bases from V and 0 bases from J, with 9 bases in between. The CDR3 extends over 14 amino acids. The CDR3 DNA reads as TGTGCCAGCAGCCTACGGACTAGCACAGATACGCAGTATTTT. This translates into CASSLRTSTDTQYF.

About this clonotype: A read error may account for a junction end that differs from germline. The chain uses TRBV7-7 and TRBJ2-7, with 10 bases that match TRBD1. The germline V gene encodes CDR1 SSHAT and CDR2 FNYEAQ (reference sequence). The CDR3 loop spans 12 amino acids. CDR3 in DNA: TGTGCCAGCAGTCAACTAGGGGACAGGGGACACTTC. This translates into CASSQLGDRGHF.

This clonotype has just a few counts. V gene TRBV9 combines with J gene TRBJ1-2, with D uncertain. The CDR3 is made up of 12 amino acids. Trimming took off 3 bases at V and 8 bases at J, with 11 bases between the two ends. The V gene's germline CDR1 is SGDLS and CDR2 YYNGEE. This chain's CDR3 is CASSASSRGYTF. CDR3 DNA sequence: TGTGCCAGCAGCGCTAGTTCCCGCGGCTACACCTTC.

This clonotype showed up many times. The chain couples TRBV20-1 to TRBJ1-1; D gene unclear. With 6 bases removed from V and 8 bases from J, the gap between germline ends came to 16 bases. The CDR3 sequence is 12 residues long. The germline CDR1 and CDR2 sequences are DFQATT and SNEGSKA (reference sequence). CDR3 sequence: CSALKPLEEAFF. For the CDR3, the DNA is TGCAGTGCCCTCAAACCCCTCGAGGAAGCTTTCTTT.

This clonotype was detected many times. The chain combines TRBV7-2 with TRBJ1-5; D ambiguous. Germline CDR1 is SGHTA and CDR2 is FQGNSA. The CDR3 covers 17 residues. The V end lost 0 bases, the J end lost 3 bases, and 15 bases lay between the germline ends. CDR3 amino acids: CASSLASPGSLNQPQHF. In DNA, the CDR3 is TGTGCCAGCAGCTTAGCTTCCCCGGGGTCCCTCAATCAGCCCCAGCATTTT.

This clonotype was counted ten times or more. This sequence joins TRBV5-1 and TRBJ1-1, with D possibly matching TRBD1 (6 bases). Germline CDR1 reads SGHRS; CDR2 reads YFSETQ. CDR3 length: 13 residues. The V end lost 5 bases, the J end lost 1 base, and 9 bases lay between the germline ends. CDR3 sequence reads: CASRQGTNTEAFF. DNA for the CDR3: TGCGCCAGCAGACAGGGCACGAACACTGAAGCTTTCTTT.

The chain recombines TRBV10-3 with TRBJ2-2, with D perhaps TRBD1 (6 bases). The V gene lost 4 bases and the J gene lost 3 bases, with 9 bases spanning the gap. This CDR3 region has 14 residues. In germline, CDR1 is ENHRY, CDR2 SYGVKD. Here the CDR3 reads CAISGGPDTGELFF. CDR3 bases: TGTGCCATCAGTGGGGGGCCTGACACCGGGGAGCTGTTTTTT.

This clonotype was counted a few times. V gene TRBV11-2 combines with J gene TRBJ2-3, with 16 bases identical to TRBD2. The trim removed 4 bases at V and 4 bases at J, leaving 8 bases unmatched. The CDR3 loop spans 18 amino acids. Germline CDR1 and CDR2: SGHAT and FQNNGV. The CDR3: CASSWGLAGGRSADTQYF. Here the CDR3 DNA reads TGTGCCAGCAGCTGGGGACTAGCGGGGGGGCGTAGCGCAGATACGCAGTATTTT. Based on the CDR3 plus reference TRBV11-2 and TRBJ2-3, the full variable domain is EAGVAQSPRYKIIEKRQSVAFWCNPISGHATLYWYQQILGQGPKLLIQFQNNGVVDDSQLPKDRFSAERLKGVDSTLKIQPAKLEDSAVYLCASSWGLAGGRSADTQYFGPGTRLTVL.

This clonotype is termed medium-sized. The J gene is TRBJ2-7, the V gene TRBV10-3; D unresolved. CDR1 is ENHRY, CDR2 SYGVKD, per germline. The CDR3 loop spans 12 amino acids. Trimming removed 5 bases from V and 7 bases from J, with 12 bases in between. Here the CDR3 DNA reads TGTGCCATCAGTTCAGGATTGGGGGAGCAGTACTTC. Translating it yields CAISSGLGEQYF.

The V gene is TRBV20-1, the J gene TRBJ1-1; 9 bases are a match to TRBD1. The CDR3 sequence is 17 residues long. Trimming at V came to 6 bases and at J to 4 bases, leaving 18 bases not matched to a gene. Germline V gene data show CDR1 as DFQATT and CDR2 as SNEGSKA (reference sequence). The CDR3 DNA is TGCAGTGCCACCAGCAGGGGGCCGGGACAGGGTAGCACTGAAGCTTTCTTT. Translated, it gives CSATSRGPGQGSTEAFF.

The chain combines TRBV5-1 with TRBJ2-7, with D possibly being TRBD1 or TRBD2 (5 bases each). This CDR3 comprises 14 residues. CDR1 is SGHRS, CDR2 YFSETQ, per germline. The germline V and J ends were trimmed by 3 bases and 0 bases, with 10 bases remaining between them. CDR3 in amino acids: CASSWDGTSYEQYF. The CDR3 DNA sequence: TGCGCCAGCAGCTGGGACGGAACCTCCTACGAGCAGTACTTC.

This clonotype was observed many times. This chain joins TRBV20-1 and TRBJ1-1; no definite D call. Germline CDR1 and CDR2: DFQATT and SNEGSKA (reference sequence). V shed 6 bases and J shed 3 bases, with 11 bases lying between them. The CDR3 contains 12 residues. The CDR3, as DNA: TGCAGTGCACCGGGCTCGGACACTGAAGCTTTCTTT. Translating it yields CSAPGSDTEAFF.

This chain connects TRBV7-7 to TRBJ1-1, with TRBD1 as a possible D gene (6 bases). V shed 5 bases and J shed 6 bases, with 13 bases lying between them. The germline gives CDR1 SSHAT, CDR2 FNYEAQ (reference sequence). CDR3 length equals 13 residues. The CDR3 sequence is CASSPTGSAEAFF. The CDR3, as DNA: TGTGCCAGCAGCCCTACAGGGAGTGCTGAAGCTTTCTTT.

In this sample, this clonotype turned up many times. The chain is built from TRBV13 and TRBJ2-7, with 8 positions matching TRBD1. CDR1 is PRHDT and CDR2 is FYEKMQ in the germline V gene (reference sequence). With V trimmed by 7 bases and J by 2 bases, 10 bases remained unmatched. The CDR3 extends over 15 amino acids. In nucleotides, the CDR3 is TGTGCCAGCACACCACGGACAGGGCTGACCTACGAGCAGTACTTC. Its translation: CASTPRTGLTYEQYF.

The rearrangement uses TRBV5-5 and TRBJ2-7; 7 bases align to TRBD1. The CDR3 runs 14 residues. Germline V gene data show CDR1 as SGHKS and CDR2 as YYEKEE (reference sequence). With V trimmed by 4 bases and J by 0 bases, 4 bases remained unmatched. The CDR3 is CASSIRGSSYEQYF. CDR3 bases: TGTGCCAGCAGCATCAGGGGGAGCTCCTACGAGCAGTACTTC.

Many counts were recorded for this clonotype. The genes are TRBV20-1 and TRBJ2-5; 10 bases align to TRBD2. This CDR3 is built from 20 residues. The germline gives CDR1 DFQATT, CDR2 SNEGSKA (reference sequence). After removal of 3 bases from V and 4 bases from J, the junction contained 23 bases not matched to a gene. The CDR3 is CSASHLKVASGGPPGETQYF. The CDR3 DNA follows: TGCAGTGCTAGCCATCTAAAGGTGGCTAGCGGGGGCCCACCGGGAGAGACCCAGTACTTC.

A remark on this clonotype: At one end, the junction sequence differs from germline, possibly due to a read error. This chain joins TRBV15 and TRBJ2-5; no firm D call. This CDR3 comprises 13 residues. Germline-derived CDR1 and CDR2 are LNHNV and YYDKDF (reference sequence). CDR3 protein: CATGRSIQETQYF. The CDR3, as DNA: TGTGCCACCGGCAGGTCCATACAAGAGACCCAGTACTTC.

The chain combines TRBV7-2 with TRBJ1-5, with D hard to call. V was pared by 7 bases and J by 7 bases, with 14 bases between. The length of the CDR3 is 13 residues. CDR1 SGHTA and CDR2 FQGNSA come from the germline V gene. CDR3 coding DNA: TGTGCCAGCAACCGGGCCCCCCAACAGCCCCAGCATTTT. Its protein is CASNRAPQQPQHF.

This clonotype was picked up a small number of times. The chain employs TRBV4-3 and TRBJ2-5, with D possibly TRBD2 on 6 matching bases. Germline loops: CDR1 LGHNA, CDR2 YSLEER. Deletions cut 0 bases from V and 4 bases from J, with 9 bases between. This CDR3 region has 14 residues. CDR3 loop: CASSQDRSGETQYF. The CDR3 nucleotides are TGCGCCAGCAGCCAAGATCGTAGCGGAGAGACCCAGTACTTC.

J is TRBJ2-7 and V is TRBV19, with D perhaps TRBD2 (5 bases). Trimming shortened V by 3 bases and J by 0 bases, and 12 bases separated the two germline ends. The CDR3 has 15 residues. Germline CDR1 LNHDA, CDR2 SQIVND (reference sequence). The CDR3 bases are TGTGCCAGTAGTATCCGGGGAAGTAGCTCCTACGAGCAGTACTTC. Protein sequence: CASSIRGSSSYEQYF.

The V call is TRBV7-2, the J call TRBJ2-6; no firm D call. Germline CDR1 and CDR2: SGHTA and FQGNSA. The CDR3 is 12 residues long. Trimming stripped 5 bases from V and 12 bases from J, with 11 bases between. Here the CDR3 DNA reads TGTGCCAGCAGCAAAGTAGCTAGCGTCCTGACTTTC. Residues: CASSKVASVLTF. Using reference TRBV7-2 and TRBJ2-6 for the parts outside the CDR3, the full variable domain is GAGVSQSPSNKVTEKGKDVELRCDPISGHTALYWYRQSLGQGLEFLIYFQGNSAPDKSGLPSDRFSAERTGGSVSTLTIQRTQQEDSAVYLCASSKVASVLTFGAGSRLTVL.

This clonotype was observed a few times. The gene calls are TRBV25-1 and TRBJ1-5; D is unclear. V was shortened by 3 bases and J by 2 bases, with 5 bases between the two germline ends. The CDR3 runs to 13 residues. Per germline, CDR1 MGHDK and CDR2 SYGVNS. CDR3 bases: TGTGCCAGCAGTGATAACGGCAATCAGCCCCAGCATTTT. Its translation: CASSDNGNQPQHF. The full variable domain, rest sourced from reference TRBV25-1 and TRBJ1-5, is EADIYQTPRYLVIGTGKKITLECSQTMGHDKMYWYQQDPGMELHLIHYSYGVNSTEKGDLSSESTVSRIRTEHFPLTLESARPSHTSQYLCASSDNGNQPQHFGDGTRLSIL.

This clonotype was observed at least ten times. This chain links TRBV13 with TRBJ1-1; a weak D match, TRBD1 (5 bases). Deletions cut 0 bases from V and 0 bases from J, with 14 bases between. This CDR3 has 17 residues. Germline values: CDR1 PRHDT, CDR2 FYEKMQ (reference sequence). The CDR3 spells CASSLGSNVGVNTEAFF. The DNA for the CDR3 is TGTGCCAGCAGCTTAGGATCAAATGTAGGGGTGAACACTGAAGCTTTCTTT. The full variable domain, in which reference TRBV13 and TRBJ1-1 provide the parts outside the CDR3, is AAGVIQSPRHLIKEKRETATLKCYPIPRHDTVYWYQQGPGQDPQFLISFYEKMQSDKGSIPDRFSAQQFSDYHSELNMSSLELGDSALYFCASSLGSNVGVNTEAFFGQGTRLTVV.

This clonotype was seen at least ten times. The CDR3 DNA sequence: TGTGCTAGTGCCCACCCGGGACTCTATGGCTACACCTTC. It encodes CASAHPGLYGYTF. The chain couples TRBV12-5 to TRBJ1-2; TRBD1 is a possible D gene (5 bases). Germline V gene sequence: CDR1 LGHNT, CDR2 FRNRAP. V lost 7 bases and J 4 bases, leaving 13 bases between the germline ends. The CDR3 loop spans 13 amino acids. The full variable domain, its missing parts supplied by reference TRBV12-5 and TRBJ1-2, is DARVTQTPRHKVTEMGQEVTMRCQPILGHNTVFWYRQTMMQGLELLAYFRNRAPLDDSGMPKDRFSAEMPDATLATLKIQPSEPRDSAVYFCASAHPGLYGYTFGSGTRLTVV.

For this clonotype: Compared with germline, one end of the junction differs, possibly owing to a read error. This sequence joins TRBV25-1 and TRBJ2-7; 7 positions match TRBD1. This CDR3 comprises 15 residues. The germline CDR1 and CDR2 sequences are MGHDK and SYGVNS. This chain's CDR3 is CATSGPQGSSYEQYF. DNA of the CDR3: TGTGCCACCAGTGGTCCACAGGGGAGCTCCTACGAGCAGTACTTC.